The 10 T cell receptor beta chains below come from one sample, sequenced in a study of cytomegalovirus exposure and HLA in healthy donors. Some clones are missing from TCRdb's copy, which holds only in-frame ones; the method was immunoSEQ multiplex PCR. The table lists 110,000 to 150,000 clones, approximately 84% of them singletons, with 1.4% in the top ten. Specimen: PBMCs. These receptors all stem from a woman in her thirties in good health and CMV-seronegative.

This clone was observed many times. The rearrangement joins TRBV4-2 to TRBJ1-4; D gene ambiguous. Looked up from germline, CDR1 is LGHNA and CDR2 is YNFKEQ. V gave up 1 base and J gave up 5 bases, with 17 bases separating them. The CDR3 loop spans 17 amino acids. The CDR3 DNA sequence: TGTGCCAGCAGCCAAGGCTCCTCTTCCGGAGTAAATGAAAAACTGTTTTTT. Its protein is CASSQGSSSGVNEKLFF.

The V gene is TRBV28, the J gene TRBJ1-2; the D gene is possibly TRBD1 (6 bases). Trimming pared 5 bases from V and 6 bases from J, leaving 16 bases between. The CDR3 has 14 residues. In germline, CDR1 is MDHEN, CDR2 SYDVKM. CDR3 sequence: CASSALGGGHGYTF. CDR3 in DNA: TGTGCCAGCAGTGCCTTAGGGGGGGGCCATGGCTACACCTTC.

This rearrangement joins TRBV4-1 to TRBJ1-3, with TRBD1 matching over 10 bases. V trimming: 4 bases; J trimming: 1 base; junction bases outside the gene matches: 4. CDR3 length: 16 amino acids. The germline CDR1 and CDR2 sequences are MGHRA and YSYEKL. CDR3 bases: TGCGCCAGCAGCCGCGGGGACAGGGGTTCTGGAAACACCATATATTTT. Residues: CASSRGDRGSGNTIYF.

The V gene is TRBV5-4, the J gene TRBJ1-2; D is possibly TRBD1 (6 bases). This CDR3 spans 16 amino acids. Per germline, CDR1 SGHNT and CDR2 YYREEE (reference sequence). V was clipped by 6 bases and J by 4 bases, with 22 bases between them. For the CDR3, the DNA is TGTGCCAGCACCCCGGGAGGGGGTGTCCTCACCTATGGCTACACCTTC. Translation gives CASTPGGGVLTYGYTF.

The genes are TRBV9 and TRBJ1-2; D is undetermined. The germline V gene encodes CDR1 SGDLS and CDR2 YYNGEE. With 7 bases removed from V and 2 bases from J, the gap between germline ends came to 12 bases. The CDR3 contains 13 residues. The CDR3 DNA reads TGTGCCAGCGGGCAGGCTTTAAACTATGGCTACACCTTC. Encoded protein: CASGQALNYGYTF.

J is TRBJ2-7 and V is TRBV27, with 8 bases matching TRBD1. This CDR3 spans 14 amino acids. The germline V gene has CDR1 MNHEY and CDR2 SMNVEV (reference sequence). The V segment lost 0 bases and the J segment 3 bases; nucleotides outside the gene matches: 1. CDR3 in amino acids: CASSLSTGGYEQYF. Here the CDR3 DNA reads TGTGCCAGCAGTTTATCAACAGGGGGCTACGAGCAGTACTTC.

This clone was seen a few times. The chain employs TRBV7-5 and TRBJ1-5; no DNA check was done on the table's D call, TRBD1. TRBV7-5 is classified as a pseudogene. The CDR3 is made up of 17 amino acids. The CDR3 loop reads CARSPTGQVDSNQPQHF. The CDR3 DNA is TGTGCCAGAAGCCCGACAGGGCAGGTGGATAGCAATCAGCCCCAGCATTTT.

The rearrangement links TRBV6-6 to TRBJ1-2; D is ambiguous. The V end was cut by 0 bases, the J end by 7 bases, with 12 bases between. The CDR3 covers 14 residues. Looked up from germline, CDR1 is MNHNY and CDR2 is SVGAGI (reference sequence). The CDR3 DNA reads TGTGCCAGCAGTTACTCTTTGGGGAGTGGTGGCTACACCTTC. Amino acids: CASSYSLGSGGYTF.

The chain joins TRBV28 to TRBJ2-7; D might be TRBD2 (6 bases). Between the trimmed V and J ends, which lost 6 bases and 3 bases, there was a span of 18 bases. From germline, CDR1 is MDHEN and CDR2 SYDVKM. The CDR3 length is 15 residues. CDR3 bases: TGTGCCAGCAGAGCTGCAGGCGGGGAGTTCTACGAGCAGTACTTC. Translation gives CASRAAGGEFYEQYF.

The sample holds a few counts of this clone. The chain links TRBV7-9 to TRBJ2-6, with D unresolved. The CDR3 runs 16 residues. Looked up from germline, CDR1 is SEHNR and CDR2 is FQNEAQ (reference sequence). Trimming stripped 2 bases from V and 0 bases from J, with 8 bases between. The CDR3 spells CASSLFRSSGANVLTF. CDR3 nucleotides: TGTGCCAGCAGCTTATTCCGGAGCTCTGGGGCCAACGTCCTGACTTTC.